The clone carrying this T cell receptor (beta chain) was seen many times. The target antigen is unknown. The sample comes from a study of T cells in Graves' hyperthyroidism and ophthalmopathy. Findings and limits, study-wide: Blood samples included most of the expanded thyroid clonotypes exceeding 0.001.

TCR beta CDR3 sequences were amplified from RNA transcripts. First-round RT-PCR targeting the TCR CDR3 was performed with the HTBI primer set. TCRdb re-analysed the multiplex PCR reads in MiXCR, keeping a single row per CDR3 protein. The data contain under 700,000 distinct CDR3 sequences, 15% to 20% of them seen just once; the ten biggest clones take up around a sixth. Germline loops: CDR1 MNHEY, CDR2 SVGEGT. Trimming took off 4 bases at V and 3 bases at J, with 13 bases between the two ends. CDR3 length: 16 residues. Sequenced material: blood. This receptor was identified in a woman aged 18 to 35 with Graves' hyperthyroidism. V is TRBV6-2 or TRBV6-3 and J is TRBJ1-6; D call uncertain. Here the CDR3 DNA reads TGTGCCAGCAGTTTCGTCGGCGCGGACTATAATTCACCCCTCCACTTT. Protein product: CASSFVGADYNSPLHF.